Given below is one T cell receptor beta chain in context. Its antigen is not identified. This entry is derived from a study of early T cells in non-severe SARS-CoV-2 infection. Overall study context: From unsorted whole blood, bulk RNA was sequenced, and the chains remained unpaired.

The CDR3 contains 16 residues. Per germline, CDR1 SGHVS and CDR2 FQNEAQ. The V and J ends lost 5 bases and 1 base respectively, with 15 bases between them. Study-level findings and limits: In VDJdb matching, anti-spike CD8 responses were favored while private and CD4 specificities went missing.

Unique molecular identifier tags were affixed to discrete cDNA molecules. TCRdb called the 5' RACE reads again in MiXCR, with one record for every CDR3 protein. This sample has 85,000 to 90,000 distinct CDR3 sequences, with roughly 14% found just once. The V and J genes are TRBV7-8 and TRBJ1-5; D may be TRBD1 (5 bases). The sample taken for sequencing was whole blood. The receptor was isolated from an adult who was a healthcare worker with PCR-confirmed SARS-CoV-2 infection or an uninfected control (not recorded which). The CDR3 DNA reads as TGTGCCAGCAGCCCACTCGGGACGGGGAGCAATCAGCCCCAGCATTTT. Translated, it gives CASSPLGTGSNQPQHF.